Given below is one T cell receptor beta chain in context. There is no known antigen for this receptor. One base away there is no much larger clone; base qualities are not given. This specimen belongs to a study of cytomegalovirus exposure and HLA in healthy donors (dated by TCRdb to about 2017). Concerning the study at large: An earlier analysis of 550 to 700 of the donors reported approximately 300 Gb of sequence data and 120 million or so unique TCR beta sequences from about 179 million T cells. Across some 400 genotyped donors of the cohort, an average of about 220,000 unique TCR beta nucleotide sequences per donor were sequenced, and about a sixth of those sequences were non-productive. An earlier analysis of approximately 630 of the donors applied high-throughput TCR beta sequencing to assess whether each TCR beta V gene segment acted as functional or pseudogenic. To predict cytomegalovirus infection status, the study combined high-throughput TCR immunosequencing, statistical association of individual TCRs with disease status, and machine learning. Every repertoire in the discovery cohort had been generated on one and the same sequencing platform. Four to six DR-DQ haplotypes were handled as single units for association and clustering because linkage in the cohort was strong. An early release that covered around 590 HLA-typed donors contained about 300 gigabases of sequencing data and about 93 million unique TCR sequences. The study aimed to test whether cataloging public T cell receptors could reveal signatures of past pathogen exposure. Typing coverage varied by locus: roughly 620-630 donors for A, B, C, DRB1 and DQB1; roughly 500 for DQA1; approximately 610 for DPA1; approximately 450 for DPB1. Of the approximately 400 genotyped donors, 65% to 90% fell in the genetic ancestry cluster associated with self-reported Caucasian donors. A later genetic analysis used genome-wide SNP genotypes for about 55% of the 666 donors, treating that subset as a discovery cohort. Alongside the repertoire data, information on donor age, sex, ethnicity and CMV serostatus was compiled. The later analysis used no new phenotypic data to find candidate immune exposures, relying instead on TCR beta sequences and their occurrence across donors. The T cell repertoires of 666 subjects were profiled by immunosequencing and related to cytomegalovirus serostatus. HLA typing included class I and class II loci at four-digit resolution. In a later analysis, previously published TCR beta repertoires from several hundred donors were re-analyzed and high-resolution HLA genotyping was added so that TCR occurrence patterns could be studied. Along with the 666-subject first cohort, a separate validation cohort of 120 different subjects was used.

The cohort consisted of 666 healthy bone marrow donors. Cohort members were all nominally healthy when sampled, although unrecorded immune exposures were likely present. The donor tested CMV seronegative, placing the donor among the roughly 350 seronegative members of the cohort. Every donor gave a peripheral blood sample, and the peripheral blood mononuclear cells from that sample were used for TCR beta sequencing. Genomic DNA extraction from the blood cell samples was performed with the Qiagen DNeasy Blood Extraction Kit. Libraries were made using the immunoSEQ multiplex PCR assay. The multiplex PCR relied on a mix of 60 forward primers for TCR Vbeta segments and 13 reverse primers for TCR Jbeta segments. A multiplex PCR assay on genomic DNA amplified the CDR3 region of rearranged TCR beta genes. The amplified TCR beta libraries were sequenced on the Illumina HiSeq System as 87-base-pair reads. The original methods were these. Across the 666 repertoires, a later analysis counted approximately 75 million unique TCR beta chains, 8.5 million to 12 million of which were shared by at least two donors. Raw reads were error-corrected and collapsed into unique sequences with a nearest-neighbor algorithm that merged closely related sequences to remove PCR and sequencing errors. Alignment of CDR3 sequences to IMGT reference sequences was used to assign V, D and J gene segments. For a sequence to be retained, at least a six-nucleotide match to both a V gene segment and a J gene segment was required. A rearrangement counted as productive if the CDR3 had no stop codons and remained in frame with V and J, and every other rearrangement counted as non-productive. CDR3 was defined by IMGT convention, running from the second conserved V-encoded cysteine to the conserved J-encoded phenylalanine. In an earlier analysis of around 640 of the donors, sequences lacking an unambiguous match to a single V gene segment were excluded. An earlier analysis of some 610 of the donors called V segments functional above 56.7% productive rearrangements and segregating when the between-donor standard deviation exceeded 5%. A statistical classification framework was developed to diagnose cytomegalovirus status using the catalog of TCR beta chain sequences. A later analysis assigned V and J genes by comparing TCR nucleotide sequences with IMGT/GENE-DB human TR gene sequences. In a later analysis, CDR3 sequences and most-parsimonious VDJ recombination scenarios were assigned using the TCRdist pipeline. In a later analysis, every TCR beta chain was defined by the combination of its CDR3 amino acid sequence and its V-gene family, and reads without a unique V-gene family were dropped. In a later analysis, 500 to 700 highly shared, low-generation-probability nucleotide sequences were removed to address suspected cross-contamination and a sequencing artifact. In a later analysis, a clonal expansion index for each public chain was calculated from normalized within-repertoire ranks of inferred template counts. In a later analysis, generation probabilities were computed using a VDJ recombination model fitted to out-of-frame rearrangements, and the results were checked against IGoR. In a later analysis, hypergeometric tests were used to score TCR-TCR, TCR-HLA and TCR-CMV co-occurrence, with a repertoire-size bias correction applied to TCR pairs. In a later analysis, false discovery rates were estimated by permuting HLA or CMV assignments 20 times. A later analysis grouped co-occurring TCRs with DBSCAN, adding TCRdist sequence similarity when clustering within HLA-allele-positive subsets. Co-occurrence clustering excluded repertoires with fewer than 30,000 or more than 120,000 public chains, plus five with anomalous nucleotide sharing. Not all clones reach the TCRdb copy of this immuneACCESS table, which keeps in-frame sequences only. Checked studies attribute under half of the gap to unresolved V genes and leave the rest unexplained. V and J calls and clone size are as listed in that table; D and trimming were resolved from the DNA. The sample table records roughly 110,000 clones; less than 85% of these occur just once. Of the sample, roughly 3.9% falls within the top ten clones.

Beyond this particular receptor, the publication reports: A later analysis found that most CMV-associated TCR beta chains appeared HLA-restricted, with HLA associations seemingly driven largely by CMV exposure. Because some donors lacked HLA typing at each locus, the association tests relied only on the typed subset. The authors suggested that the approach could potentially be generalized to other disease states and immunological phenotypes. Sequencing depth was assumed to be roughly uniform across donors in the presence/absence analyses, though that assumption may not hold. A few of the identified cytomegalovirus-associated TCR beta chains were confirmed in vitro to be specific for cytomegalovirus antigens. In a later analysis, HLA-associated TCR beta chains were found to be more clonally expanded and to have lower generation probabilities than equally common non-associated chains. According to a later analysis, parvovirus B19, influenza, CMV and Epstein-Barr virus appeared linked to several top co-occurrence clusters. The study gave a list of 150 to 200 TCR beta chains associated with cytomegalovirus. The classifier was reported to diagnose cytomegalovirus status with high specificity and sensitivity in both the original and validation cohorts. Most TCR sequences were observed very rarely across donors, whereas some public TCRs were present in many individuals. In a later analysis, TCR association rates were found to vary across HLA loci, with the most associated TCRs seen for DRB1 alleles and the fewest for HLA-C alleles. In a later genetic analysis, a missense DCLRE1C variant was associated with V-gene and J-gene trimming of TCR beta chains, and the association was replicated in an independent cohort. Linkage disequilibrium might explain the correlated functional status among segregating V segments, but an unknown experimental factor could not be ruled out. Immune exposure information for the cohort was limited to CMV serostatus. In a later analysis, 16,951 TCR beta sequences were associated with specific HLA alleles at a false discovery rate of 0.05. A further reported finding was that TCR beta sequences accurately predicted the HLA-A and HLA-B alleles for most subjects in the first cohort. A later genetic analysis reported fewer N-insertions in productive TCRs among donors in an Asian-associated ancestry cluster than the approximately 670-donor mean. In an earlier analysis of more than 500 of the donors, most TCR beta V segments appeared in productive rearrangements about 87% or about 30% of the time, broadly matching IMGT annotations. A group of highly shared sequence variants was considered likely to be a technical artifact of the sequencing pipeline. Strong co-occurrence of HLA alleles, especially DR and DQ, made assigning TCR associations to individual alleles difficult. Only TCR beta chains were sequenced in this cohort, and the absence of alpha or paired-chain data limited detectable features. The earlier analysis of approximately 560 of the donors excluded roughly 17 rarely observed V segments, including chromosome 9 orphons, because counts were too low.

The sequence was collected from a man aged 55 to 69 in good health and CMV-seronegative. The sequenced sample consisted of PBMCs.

CDR3 sequence: CASSVAYIAGEQFF. In nucleotides, the sequence is TGTGCCAGCAGCGTAGCTTATATAGCGGGGGAGCAGTTCTTC. This chain joins TRBV9 to TRBJ2-1; 8 bases in between match TRBD2. CDR1 and CDR2, per the germline V gene, are SGDLS and YYNGEE. The V end gives up 0 bases and the J end 10 bases, leaving 6 bases in the junction not matched to a gene. The CDR3 measures 14 amino acids from cysteine to phenylalanine. Solely the CDR3 DNA is kept, with 42 bases framed from the first base.